This T cell receptor beta chain was observed in a study of blood T cells in healthy people across ages. Through a sample-barcoded 5' primer and a J-beta primer mix, a second PCR was run for about 6 to 11 cycles. TCRdb itself ran the 5' RACE reads through MiXCR, one entry per CDR3 protein. The sample yields approximately 800,000 distinct CDR3 sequences, 55% to 70% seen once. In its sample, this clonotype was seen a few times. This TCR derives from a man aged 30 to 39 in good health. The specimen was blood.

As DNA, the CDR3 is TGCAGTGCCCCGCTCGGTAGCGGGAGAGCGAGGTTCTTC. It codes for CSAPLGSGRARFF. This chain connects TRBV20-1 to TRBJ2-1, with TRBD2 matching over 9 bases. V lost 6 bases to trimming and J lost 15 bases; unmatched junction nucleotides: 15. From germline, CDR1 is DFQATT and CDR2 SNEGSKA (reference sequence). The CDR3 runs 13 residues.